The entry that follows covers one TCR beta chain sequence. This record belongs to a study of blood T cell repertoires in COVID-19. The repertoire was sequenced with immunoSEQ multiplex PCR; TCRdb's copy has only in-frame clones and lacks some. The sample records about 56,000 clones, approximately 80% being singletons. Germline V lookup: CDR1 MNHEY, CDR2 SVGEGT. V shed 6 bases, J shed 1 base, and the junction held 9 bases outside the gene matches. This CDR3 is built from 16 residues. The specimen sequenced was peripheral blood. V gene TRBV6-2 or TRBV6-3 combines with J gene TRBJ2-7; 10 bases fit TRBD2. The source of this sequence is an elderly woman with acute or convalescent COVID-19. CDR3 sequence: CASRPTSGVLSYEQYF. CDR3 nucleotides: TGTGCCAGCAGGCCTACTAGCGGGGTATTATCCTACGAGCAGTACTTC.